This T cell receptor (beta chain) stems from a study of T cell clones after liver transplantation. Study-wide context: In this trial, immunosuppression withdrawal was attempted within 2 years of liver transplant. Standard immunosuppression, with no induction, continued until 12-24 months after transplant.

TCRdb's table, derived via immunoSEQ multiplex PCR, lists solely in-frame clones and lacks some. The repertoire consists of some 120,000 clones, with 90% occurring once and the leading ten covering about 0.8%. General study results and limits: Graft donor-reactive T cells possibly entered the graft instead of undergoing deletion.

On this clone: No antigen is known for it.

The receptor comes from a human patient who received a liver transplant. The T cells may come from the graft donor. The input for sequencing was CD4+ T cells from blood, taken 12 months after liver transplant.

The CDR3 nucleotides read TGTGCCAGCCGGGACAGGTACACTGAAGCTTTCTTT. It codes for CASRDRYTEAFF. The chain has TRBV7-9 and TRBJ1-1, with 8 bases lining up with TRBD1. Looked up from germline, CDR1 is SEHNR and CDR2 is FQNEAQ (reference sequence). Trimming at V came to 8 bases and at J to 3 bases, leaving 2 bases not matched to a gene. This CDR3 is built from 12 residues.